Listed here is a single T cell receptor beta chain. Its antigen is not identified. The entry originates in a study of identical twins. General study findings and limits: Analyses of zero insertions could, in part, be confounded by invariant MAIT and iNKT cells.

Only healthy Caucasians were enrolled as donors. CDR1 and CDR2 from the germline V gene are KGHDR and SFDVKD. There are 18 residues in the CDR3. V dropped 0 bases and J dropped 1; count of bases not matched to a gene: 9. TCRdb re-analysed the 5' RACE reads in MiXCR, keeping a single row per CDR3 protein. The sample carries 300,000 to 350,000 distinct CDR3 sequences, roughly an eighth recorded once. The same sample was also studied in work on yellow fever vaccine responses in identical twins. As that report states: Twins' vaccine T cell response reportedly seemed partly convergent, partly personalized.

The chain joins TRBV24-1 to TRBJ2-3, with TRBD1 matching 7 bases. The sequence derives from a woman under 30 in good health. The sequencing sample was made of CD8+ T cells sorted from blood. The CDR3 protein is CATSDLPARDRGTDTQYF. The CDR3 nucleotides are TGTGCCACCAGTGATTTGCCGGCCCGGGACAGAGGCACAGATACGCAGTATTTT.